This is a list of T cell receptor beta chains from one sample in a study of Graves' ophthalmopathy and Graves' hyperthyroidism. One entry per CDR3 protein, called by TCRdb with MiXCR from the multiplex PCR reads. The sample shows around 170,000 distinct CDR3 sequences, over 35% of them seen only once. Source material: peripheral blood. The receptors originated from a woman between 40 and 50 years old with Graves' ophthalmopathy. Each CDR3 is given with its conserved first and last residue. D genes are given only for firm matches. Only part of the rows carry a size: once, few, many, or a class if the clone is expanded.

cdr3_nt: TGTGCCAGCAGCTTAGTCCCGCCAGGGATGGGCAATCAGCCCCAGCATTTT
cdr3_aa: CASSLVPPGMGNQPQHF
v_call: TRBV11-2
j_call: TRBJ1-5
clone_size: NA
d_call: NA

cdr3_nt: TGTGCCAGCAGACCAGGACAGGGACGCACCGGGGAGCTGTTTTTT
cdr3_aa: CASRPGQGRTGELFF
v_call: TRBV6-1
j_call: TRBJ2-2
clone_size: few
d_call: TRBD1

cdr3_nt: TGTGCCAGCAGCTTTGATTATGCCGAGACCCAGTACTTC
cdr3_aa: CASSFDYAETQYF
v_call: TRBV11-2
j_call: TRBJ2-5
clone_size: NA
d_call: NA

cdr3_nt: TGTGCCAGCACGGGCTCTCCTGGAGGCTACACCTTC
cdr3_aa: CASTGSPGGYTF
v_call: TRBV12-3/TRBV12-4
j_call: TRBJ1-2
clone_size: once
d_call: NA

cdr3_nt: TGTGCCACCAGCACCAACAGGGTGGCCTATAATTCACCCCTCCACTTT
cdr3_aa: CATSTNRVAYNSPLHF
v_call: TRBV15
j_call: TRBJ1-6
clone_size: NA
d_call: NA

cdr3_nt: TGTGCCAGCAGAGGGACAGGGGGCATTCGTGGCTACACCTTC
cdr3_aa: CASRGTGGIRGYTF
v_call: TRBV6-2/TRBV6-3
j_call: TRBJ1-2
clone_size: many
d_call: TRBD1

cdr3_nt: TGCAGTGCTAATAGCGCAACCGGGGAGCTGTTTTTT
cdr3_aa: CSANSATGELFF
v_call: TRBV20-1
j_call: TRBJ2-2
clone_size: many
d_call: NA

cdr3_nt: TGCAGTGCTACGGACAGGCTTAACTATGGCTACACCTTC
cdr3_aa: CSATDRLNYGYTF
v_call: TRBV20-1
j_call: TRBJ1-2
clone_size: many
d_call: TRBD1

cdr3_nt: TGTGCCAGCAGTTACTACGGGCTAAGGGAAGAAAAAGAGTATGGCTACACCTTC
cdr3_aa: CASSYYGLREEKEYGYTF
v_call: TRBV6-2/TRBV6-3
j_call: TRBJ1-2
clone_size: NA
d_call: NA

cdr3_nt: TGTGCCAGCAGCGGGACAGGGATTTCTGGCTACACCTTC
cdr3_aa: CASSGTGISGYTF
v_call: TRBV16
j_call: TRBJ1-2
clone_size: NA
d_call: TRBD1

cdr3_nt: TGCGCCAGCAGGCTGGGGTCAGGGGGCTTATACGAGCAGTACTTC
cdr3_aa: CASRLGSGGLYEQYF
v_call: TRBV4-1
j_call: TRBJ2-7
clone_size: many
d_call: TRBD1

cdr3_nt: TGTGCCAGCAGTTCCTCGGAGACAGCTGCTTATGGCTACACCTTC
cdr3_aa: CASSSSETAAYGYTF
v_call: TRBV6-2/TRBV6-3
j_call: TRBJ1-2
clone_size: many
d_call: NA

cdr3_nt: TGTTCCAGCAGCCCGGACAGTGGCTATGGCTACACCTTC
cdr3_aa: CSSSPDSGYGYTF
v_call: TRBV6-1
j_call: TRBJ1-2
clone_size: NA
d_call: NA

cdr3_nt: TGTGCCAGCAGCTTAGAGGGACAGGGTACCTCTGGGGCCAACGTCCTGACTTTC
cdr3_aa: CASSLEGQGTSGANVLTF
v_call: TRBV11-2
j_call: TRBJ2-6
clone_size: many
d_call: TRBD1

cdr3_nt: TGTGCCAGCAGGGAGACAGTTCACTATGGCTACACCTTC
cdr3_aa: CASRETVHYGYTF
v_call: TRBV12-3/TRBV12-4
j_call: TRBJ1-2
clone_size: many
d_call: NA

cdr3_nt: TGTGCCAGCAGTGGACTAGCGGGCTTCACCGGGGAGCTGTTTTTT
cdr3_aa: CASSGLAGFTGELFF
v_call: TRBV12-3/TRBV12-4
j_call: TRBJ2-2
clone_size: NA
d_call: TRBD2

cdr3_nt: TGTGCCAGCAGTTTAGAGGGCTTGGGGACTGAAGCTTTCTTT
cdr3_aa: CASSLEGLGTEAFF
v_call: TRBV27
j_call: TRBJ1-1
clone_size: many
d_call: NA

cdr3_nt: TGTGCCTGGAGTTTCGACAGGGGGCAATATGGCTACACCTTC
cdr3_aa: CAWSFDRGQYGYTF
v_call: TRBV30
j_call: TRBJ1-2
clone_size: many
d_call: TRBD1

cdr3_nt: TGTGCCAGCAGTTACTCACAGGACTCAATGGATCAGCCCCAGCATTTT
cdr3_aa: CASSYSQDSMDQPQHF
v_call: TRBV6-5
j_call: TRBJ1-5
clone_size: NA
d_call: NA

cdr3_nt: TGTGCCAGCAGTCCTCTAGACAGGGGGAGAAATTCACCCCTCCACTTT
cdr3_aa: CASSPLDRGRNSPLHF
v_call: TRBV27
j_call: TRBJ1-6
clone_size: many
d_call: TRBD1

cdr3_nt: TGTGCCAGCAGTTCAACAGTGAGGAGCTCCTACGAGCAGTACTTC
cdr3_aa: CASSSTVRSSYEQYF
v_call: TRBV27
j_call: TRBJ2-7
clone_size: many
d_call: NA

cdr3_nt: TGTGCCAGCAGTCTTACTTTTGGCACAGATACGCAGTATTTT
cdr3_aa: CASSLTFGTDTQYF
v_call: TRBV6-2/TRBV6-3
j_call: TRBJ2-3
clone_size: NA
d_call: NA

cdr3_nt: TGTGCCAGCAGCCTCGGGGGGATAGGGGAGACCCAGTACTTC
cdr3_aa: CASSLGGIGETQYF
v_call: TRBV6-4
j_call: TRBJ2-5
clone_size: NA
d_call: TRBD2

cdr3_nt: TGTGCCAGCACTCCTTGGAACACTCGAGAGACCCAGTACTTC
cdr3_aa: CASTPWNTRETQYF
v_call: TRBV6-2/TRBV6-3
j_call: TRBJ2-5
clone_size: NA
d_call: NA

cdr3_nt: TGTGCCAGCAGCCAAGTTGAAGGAGTTTACGAGCAGTACTTC
cdr3_aa: CASSQVEGVYEQYF
v_call: TRBV14
j_call: TRBJ2-7
clone_size: many
d_call: NA

cdr3_nt: TGTGCCAGCAGTAAACCGGGACAGGGGCGAGCTAACTATGGCTACACCTTC
cdr3_aa: CASSKPGQGRANYGYTF
v_call: TRBV6-1
j_call: TRBJ1-2
clone_size: many
d_call: TRBD1

cdr3_nt: TGCGCCAGCAGCTCCCCCGGGACTCTCTACGAGCAGTACTTC
cdr3_aa: CASSSPGTLYEQYF
v_call: TRBV5-1
j_call: TRBJ2-7
clone_size: many
d_call: NA

cdr3_nt: TGTGCCAGCAGCTTAGGTCCCACCGGGGAGCTGTTTTTT
cdr3_aa: CASSLGPTGELFF
v_call: TRBV7-8
j_call: TRBJ2-2
clone_size: many
d_call: NA

cdr3_nt: TGTGCCAGCAGCTCACCGGGACTAGCAAACGAGCAGTACTTC
cdr3_aa: CASSSPGLANEQYF
v_call: TRBV7-2
j_call: TRBJ2-7
clone_size: NA
d_call: TRBD2

cdr3_nt: TGTGCCAGCAGTGAAGCGGGGTCGCGTTCACCCCTCCACTTT
cdr3_aa: CASSEAGSRSPLHF
v_call: TRBV6-1
j_call: TRBJ1-6
clone_size: NA
d_call: NA

cdr3_nt: TGTGCCAGCAGTTACTCGGGGTCTGGGTCGAGGAGAGAGACCCAGTACTTC
cdr3_aa: CASSYSGSGSRRETQYF
v_call: TRBV6-5
j_call: TRBJ2-5
clone_size: few
d_call: NA

cdr3_nt: TGCAGCGCATCGACTGATACCTACGAGCAGTACTTC
cdr3_aa: CSASTDTYEQYF
v_call: TRBV29-1
j_call: TRBJ2-7
clone_size: many
d_call: NA

cdr3_nt: TGTGCCAGCAGCCTTACGGCAGGGGCCCGCAATCAGCCCCAGCATTTT
cdr3_aa: CASSLTAGARNQPQHF
v_call: TRBV6-1
j_call: TRBJ1-5
clone_size: NA
d_call: NA

cdr3_nt: TGTGCCAGCAGCTTGACAGGTTATAATTCACCCCTCCACTTT
cdr3_aa: CASSLTGYNSPLHF
v_call: TRBV7-9
j_call: TRBJ1-6
clone_size: many
d_call: NA

cdr3_nt: TGTGCCAGCTCGGGATCTAGCTCCTACGAGCAGTACTTC
cdr3_aa: CASSGSSSYEQYF
v_call: TRBV6-2/TRBV6-3
j_call: TRBJ2-7
clone_size: many
d_call: NA